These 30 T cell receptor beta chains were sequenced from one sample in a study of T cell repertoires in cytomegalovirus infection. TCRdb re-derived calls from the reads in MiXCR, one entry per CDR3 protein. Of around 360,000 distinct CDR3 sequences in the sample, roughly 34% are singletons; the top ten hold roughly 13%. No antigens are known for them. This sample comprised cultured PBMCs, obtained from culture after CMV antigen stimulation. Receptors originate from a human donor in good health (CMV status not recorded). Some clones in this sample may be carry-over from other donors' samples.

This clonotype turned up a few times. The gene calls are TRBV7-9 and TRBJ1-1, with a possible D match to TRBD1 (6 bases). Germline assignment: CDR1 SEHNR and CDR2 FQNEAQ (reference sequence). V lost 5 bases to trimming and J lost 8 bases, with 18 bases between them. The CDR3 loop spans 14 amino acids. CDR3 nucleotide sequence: TGTGCCAGCAGCCCCCTCGGGGGGGCTGCAGAAGCTTTCTTT. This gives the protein CASSPLGGAAEAFF.

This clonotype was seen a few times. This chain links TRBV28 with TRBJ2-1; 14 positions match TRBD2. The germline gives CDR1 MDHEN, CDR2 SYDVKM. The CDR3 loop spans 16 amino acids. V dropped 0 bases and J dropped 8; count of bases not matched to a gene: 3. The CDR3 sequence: CASSLWGTSGSYEQFF. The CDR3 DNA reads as TGTGCCAGCAGTTTATGGGGGACTAGCGGGAGTTATGAGCAGTTCTTC.

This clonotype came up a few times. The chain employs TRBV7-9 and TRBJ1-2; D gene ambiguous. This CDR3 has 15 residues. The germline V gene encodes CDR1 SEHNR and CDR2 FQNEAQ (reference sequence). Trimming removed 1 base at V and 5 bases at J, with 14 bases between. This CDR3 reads CASSLENEFRYGYTF. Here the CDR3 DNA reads TGTGCCAGCAGCTTAGAAAACGAGTTTAGGTATGGCTACACCTTC.

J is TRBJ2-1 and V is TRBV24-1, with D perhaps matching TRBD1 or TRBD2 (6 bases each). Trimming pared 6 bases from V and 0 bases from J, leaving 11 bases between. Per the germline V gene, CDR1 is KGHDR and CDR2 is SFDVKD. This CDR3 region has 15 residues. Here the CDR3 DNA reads TGTGCCACCAGTCCCCCGGGGGCCTCCTACAATGAGCAGTTCTTC. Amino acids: CATSPPGASYNEQFF.

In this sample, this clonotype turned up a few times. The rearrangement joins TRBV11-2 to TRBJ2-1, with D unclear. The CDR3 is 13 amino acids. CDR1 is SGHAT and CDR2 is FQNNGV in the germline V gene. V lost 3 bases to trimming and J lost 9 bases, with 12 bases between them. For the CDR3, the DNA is TGTGCCAGCAGCTTGGCGGAGCTCGGTGAGCAGTTCTTC. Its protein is CASSLAELGEQFF. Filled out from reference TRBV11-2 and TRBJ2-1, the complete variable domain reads EAGVAQSPRYKIIEKRQSVAFWCNPISGHATLYWYQQILGQGPKLLIQFQNNGVVDDSQLPKDRFSAERLKGVDSTLKIQPAKLEDSAVYLCASSLAELGEQFFGPGTRLTVL.

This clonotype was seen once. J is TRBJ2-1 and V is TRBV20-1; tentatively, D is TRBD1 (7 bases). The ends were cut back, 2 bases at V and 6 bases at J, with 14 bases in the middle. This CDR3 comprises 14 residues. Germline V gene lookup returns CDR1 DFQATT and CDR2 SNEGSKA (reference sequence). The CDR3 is CSARRQGGINEQFF. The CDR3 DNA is TGCAGTGCTAGACGACAGGGAGGTATCAATGAGCAGTTCTTC.

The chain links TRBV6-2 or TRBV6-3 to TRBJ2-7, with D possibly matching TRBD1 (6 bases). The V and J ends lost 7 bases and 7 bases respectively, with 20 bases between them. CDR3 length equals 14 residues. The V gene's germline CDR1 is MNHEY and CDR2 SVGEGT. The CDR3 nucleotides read TGTGCCAGCAACCCGAAGCAGGGGTTCGGGGAGCAGTACGTC. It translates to CASNPKQGFGEQYV.

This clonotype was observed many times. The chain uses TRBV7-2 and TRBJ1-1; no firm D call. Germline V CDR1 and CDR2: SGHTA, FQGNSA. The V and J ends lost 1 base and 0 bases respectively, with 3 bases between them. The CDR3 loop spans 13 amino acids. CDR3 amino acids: CASSLVVNTEAFF. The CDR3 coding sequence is TGTGCCAGCAGCTTAGTTGTGAACACTGAAGCTTTCTTT.

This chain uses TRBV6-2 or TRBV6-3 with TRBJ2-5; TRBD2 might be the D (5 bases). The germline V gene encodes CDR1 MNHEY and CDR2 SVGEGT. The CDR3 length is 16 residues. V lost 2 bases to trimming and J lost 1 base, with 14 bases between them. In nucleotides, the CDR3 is TGTGCCAGCAGTTACGGGCATAGCGTTCTCCAAGAGACCCAGTACTTC. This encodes CASSYGHSVLQETQYF.

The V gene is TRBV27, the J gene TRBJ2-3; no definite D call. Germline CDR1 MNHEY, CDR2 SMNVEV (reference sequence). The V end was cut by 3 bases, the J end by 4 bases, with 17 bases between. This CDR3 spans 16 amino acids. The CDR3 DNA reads TGTGCCAGCAGTTTGTTAGACCCGGTCCGCGCAGATACGCAGTATTTT. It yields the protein CASSLLDPVRADTQYF.

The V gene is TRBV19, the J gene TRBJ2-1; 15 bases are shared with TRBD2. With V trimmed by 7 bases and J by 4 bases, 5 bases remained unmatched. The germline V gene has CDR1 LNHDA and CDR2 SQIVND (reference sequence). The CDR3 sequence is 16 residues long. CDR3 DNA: TGTGCCAGTACCATCGGACTAGCGGGAGGGTACAATGAGCAGTTCTTC. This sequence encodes CASTIGLAGGYNEQFF.

CDR3 residues: CSVRRRGAYNEQFF. The CDR3 DNA sequence: TGCAGTGTACGACGAAGGGGGGCCTACAATGAGCAGTTCTTC. The chain employs TRBV20-1 and TRBJ2-1; TRBD1 or TRBD2 may be the D gene (6 bases each). This CDR3 is built from 14 residues. V lost 7 bases and J 2 bases, leaving 15 bases between the germline ends. The germline V gene encodes CDR1 DFQATT and CDR2 SNEGSKA (reference sequence).

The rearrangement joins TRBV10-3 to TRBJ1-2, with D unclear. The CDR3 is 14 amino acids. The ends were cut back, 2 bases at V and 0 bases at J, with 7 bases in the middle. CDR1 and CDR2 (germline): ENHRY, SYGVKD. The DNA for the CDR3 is TGTGCCATCAGTGAGAGGAGTTCTAACTATGGCTACACCTTC. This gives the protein CAISERSSNYGYTF.

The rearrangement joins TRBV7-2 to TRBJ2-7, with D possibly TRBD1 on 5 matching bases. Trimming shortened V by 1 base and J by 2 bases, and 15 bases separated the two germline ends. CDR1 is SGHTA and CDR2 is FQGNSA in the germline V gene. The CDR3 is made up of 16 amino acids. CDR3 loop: CASSLVFWGSPYEQYV. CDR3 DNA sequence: TGTGCCAGCAGCTTAGTGTTTTGGGGCAGTCCCTACGAGCAGTACGTC.

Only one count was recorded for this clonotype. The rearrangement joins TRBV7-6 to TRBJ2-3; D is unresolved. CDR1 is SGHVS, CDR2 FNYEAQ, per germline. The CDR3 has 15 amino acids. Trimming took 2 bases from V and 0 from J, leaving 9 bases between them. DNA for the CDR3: TGTGCCAGCAGCTTAATCGGTTCTAGCACAGATACGCAGTATTTT. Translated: CASSLIGSSTDTQYF.

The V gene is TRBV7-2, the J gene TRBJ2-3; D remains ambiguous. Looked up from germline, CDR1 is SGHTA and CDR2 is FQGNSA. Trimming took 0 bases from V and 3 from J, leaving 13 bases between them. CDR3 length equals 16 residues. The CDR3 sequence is CASSLATVPPTDTQYF. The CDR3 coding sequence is TGTGCCAGCAGCTTAGCGACGGTTCCACCTACAGATACGCAGTATTTT.

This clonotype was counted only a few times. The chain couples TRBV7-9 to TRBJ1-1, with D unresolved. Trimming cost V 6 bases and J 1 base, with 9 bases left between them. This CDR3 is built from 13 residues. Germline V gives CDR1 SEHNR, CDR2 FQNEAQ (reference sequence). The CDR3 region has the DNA TGTGCCAGCAGATGGGATTCGAACACTGAAGCTTTCTTT. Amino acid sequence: CASRWDSNTEAFF. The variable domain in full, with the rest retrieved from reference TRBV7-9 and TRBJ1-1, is DTGVSQNPRHKITKRGQNVTFRCDPISEHNRLYWYRQTLGQGPEFLTYFQNEAQLEKSRLLSDRFSAERPKGSFSTLEIQRTEQGDSAMYLCASRWDSNTEAFFGQGTRLTVV.

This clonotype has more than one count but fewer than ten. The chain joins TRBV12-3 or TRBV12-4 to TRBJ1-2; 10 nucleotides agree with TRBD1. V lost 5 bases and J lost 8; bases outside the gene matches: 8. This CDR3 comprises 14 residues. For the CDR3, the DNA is TGTGCCAGCAGTGTACAGACAGGGGGCCAAGGCTACACCTTC. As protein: CASSVQTGGQGYTF.

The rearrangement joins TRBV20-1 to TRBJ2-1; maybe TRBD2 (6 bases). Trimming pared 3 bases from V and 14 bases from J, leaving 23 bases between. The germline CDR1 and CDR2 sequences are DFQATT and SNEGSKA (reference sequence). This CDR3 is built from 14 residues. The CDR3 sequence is CSASLTGTPQSKFF. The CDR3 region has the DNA TGCAGTGCTAGCTTGACCGGGACTCCCCAAAGTAAGTTCTTC.

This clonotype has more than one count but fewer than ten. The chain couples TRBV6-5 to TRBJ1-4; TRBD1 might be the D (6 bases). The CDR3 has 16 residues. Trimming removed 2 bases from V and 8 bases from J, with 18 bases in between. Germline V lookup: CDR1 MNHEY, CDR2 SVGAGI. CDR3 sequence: CASSYHRQVVLEKLFF. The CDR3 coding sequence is TGTGCCAGCAGTTACCACCGACAGGTCGTTTTGGAAAAACTGTTTTTT.

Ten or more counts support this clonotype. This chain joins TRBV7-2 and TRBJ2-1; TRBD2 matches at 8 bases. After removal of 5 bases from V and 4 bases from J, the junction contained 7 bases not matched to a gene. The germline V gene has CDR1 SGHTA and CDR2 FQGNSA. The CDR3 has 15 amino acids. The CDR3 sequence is CASSPRASGYNEQFF. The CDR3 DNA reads TGTGCCAGCAGCCCTCGGGCTAGCGGGTACAATGAGCAGTTCTTC.

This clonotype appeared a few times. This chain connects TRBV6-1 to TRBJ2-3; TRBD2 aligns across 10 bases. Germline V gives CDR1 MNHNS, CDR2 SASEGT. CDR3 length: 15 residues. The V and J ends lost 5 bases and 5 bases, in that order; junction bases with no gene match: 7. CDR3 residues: CASSTGLAEIDTQYF. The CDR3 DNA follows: TGTGCCAGCAGTACTGGACTAGCGGAAATAGATACGCAGTATTTT.

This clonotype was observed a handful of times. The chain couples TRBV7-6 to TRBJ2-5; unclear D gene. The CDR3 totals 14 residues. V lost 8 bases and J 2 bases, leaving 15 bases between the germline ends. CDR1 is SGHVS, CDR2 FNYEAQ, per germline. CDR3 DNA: TGTGCCAGCTCGGAAGTAGCTCTACAAGAGACCCAGTACTTC. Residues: CASSEVALQETQYF.

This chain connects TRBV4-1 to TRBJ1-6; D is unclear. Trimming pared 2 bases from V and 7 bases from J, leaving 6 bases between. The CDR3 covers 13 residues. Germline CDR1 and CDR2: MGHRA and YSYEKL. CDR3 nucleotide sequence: TGCGCCAGCAGCCAAATAGAGAATTCACCCCTCCACTTT. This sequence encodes CASSQIENSPLHF.

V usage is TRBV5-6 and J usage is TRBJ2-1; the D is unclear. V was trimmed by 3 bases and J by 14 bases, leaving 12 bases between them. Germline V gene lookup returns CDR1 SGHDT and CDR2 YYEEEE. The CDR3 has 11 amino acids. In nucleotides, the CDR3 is TGTGCCAGCAGCTCGGACCAGAAAGAGTTCTTC. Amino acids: CASSSDQKEFF.

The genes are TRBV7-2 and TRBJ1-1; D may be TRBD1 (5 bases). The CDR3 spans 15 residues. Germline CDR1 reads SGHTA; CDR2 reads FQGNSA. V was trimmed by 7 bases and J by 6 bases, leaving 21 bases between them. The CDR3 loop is CASIPRAGLVSEAFF. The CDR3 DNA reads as TGTGCCAGCATCCCCAGGGCCGGTCTCGTCTCTGAAGCTTTCTTT. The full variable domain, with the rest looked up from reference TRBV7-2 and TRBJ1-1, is GAGVSQSPSNKVTEKGKDVELRCDPISGHTALYWYRQSLGQGLEFLIYFQGNSAPDKSGLPSDRFSAERTGGSVSTLTIQRTQQEDSAVYLCASIPRAGLVSEAFFGQGTRLTVV.

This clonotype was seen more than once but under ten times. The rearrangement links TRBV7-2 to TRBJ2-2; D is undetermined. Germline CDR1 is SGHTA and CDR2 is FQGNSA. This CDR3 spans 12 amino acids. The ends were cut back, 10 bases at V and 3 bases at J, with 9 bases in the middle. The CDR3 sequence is CATYHHTGELFF. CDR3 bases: TGTGCCACCTACCACCACACCGGGGAGCTGTTTTTT.

The CDR3 is CASSQQQGEEFF. The CDR3 DNA sequence: TGTGCCAGCAGCCAGCAACAGGGAGAGGAGTTCTTC. The V and J genes are TRBV11-1 and TRBJ2-1; a weak D match, TRBD1 (6 bases). This CDR3 has 12 residues. Germline CDR1 and CDR2: SGHAT and FQDESV (reference sequence). V dropped 5 bases and J dropped 14 bases, with 16 bases sitting between them.

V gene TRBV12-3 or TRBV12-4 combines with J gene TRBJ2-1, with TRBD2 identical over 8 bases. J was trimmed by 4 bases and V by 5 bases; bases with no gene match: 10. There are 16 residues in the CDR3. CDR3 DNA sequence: TGTGCCAGCAGTCCGAACGGGGGGGCGATATACAATGAGCAGTTCTTC. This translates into CASSPNGGAIYNEQFF.

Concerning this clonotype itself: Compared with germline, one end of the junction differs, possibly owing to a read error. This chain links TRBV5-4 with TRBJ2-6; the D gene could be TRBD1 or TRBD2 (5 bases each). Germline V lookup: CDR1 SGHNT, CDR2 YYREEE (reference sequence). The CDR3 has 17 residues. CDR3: CASSSGRGPGGTNVLTF. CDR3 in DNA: TGTGCCAGCAGCTCCGGACGGGGCCCTGGTGGGACCAACGTCCTGACTTTC.